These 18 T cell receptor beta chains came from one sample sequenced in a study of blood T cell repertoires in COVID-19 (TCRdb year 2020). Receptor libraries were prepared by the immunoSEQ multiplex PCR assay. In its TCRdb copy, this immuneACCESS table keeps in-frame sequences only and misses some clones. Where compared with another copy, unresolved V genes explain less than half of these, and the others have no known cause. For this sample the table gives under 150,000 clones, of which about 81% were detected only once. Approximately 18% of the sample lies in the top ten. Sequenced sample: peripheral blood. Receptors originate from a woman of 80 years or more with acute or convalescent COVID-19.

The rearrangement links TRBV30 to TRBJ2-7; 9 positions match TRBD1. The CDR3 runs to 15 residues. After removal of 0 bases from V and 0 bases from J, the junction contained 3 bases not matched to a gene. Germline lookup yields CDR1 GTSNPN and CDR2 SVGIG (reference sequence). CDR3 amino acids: CAWSVGDRASYEQYF. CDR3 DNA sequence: TGTGCCTGGAGTGTGGGGGACAGGGCCTCCTACGAGCAGTACTTC.

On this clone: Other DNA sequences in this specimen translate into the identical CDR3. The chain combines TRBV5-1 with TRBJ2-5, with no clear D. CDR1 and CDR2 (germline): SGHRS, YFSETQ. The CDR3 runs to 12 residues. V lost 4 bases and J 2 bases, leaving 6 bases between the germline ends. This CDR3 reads CASSLSQETQYF. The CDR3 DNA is TGCGCCAGCAGCCTCTCTCAAGAGACCCAGTACTTC.

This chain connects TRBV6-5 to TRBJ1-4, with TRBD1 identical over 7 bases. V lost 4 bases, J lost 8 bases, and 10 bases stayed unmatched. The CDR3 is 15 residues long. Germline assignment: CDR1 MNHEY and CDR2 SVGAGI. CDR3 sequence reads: CASSSRQGLREKLFF. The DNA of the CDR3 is TGTGCCAGCAGTTCCCGACAGGGTCTACGGGAAAAACTGTTTTTT.

The CDR3 DNA follows: TGTGCCAGTAGTATAGCCCCGCTAGCGGGAAGGTCAGGTACGCAGTATTTT. Amino acid sequence: CASSIAPLAGRSGTQYF. The V call is TRBV19, the J call TRBJ2-3, with 9 positions matching TRBD2. V lost 1 base, J lost 8 bases, and 13 bases stayed unmatched. CDR1 is LNHDA and CDR2 is SQIVND in the germline V gene (reference sequence). This CDR3 region has 17 residues.

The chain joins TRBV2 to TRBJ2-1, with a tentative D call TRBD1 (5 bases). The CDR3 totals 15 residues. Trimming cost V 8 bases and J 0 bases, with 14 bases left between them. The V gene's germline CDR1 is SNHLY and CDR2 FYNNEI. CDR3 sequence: CASGRDSRSYNEQFF. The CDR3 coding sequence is TGTGCCAGCGGTCGTGACAGCCGCTCCTACAATGAGCAGTTCTTC.

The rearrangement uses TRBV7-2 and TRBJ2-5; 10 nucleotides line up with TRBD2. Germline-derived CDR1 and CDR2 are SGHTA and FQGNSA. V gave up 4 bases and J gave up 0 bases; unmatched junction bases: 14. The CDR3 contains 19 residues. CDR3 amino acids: CASSSLGWTSGSYQETQYF. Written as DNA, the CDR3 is TGTGCCAGCAGCTCATTAGGTTGGACTAGCGGTTCCTACCAAGAGACCCAGTACTTC.

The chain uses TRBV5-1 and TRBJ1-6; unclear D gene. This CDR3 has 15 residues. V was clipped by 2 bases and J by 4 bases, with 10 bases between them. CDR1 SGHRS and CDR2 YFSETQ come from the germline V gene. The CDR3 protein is CASSFLRGYNSPLHF. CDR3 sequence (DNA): TGCGCCAGCAGCTTCTTACGGGGTTATAATTCACCCCTCCACTTT.

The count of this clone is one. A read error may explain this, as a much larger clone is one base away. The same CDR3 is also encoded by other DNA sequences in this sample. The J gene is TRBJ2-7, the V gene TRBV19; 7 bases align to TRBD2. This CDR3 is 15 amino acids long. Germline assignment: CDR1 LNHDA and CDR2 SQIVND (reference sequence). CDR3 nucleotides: TGTGCTAGTAGGAGCGGGGCATCTACCTCCTACGAGCAGTACTTC. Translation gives CASRSGASTSYEQYF.

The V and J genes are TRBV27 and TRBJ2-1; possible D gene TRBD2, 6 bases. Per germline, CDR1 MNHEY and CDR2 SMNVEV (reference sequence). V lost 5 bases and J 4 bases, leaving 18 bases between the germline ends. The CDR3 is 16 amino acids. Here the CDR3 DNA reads TGTGCCAGCAGTCAGGAGGGGCAGGGTAAGTACAATGAGCAGTTCTTC. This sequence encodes CASSQEGQGKYNEQFF.

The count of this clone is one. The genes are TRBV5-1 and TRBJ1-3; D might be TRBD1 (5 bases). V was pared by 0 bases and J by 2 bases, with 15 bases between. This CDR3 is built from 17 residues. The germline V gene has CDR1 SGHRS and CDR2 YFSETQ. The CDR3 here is CASSLGQYPAAGNTIYF. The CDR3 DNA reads TGCGCCAGCAGCTTGGGACAGTACCCGGCGGCTGGAAACACCATATATTTT.

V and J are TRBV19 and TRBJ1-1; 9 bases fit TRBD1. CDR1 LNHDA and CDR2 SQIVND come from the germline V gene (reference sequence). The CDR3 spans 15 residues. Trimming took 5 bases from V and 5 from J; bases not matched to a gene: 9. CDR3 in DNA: TGTGCCAGTAGTCCCCGGGACAGGGAATGGACTGAAGCTTTCTTT. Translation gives CASSPRDREWTEAFF.

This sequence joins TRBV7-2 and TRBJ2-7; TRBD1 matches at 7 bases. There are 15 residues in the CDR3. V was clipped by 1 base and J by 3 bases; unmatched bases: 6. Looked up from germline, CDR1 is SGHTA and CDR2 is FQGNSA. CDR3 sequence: CASSLEQGRIYEQYF. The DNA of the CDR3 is TGTGCCAGCAGCTTAGAACAGGGGCGGATCTACGAGCAGTACTTC.

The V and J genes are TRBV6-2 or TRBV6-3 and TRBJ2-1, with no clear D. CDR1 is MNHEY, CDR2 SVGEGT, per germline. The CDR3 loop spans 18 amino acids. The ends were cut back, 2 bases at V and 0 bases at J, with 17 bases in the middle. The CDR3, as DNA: TGTGCCAGCAGTTACAACATCCAGCGAGCCAGCTCCTACAATGAGCAGTTCTTC. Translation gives CASSYNIQRASSYNEQFF.

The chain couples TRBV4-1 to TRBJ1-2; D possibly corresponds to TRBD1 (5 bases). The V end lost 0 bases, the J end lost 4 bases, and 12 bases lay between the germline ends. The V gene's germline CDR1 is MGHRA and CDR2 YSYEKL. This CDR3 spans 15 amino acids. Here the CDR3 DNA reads TGCGCCAGCAGCCAAGATGTGGGGCCTGGCTATGGCTACACCTTC. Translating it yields CASSQDVGPGYGYTF.

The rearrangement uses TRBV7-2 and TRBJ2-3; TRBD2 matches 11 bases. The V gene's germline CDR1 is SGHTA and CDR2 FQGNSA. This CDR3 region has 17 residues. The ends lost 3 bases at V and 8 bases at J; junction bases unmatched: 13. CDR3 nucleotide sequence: TGTGCCAGCAGCTTTTTGCGTGGATGGGGGACTAGCGGTACGCAGTATTTT. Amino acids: CASSFLRGWGTSGTQYF.

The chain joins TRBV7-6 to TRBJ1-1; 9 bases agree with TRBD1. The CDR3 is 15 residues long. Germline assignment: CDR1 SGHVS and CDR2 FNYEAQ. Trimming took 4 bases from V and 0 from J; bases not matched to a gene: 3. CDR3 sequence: CASSSRTGVNTEAFF. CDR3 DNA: TGTGCCAGCAGCTCGAGGACAGGGGTGAACACTGAAGCTTTCTTT.

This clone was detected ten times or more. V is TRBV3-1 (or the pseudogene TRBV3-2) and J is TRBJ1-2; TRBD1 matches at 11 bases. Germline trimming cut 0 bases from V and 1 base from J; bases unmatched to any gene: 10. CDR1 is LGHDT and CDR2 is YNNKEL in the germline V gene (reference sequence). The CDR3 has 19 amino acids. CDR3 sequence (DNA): TGTGCCAGCAGCCAAGATCCTTGGCGGACAGGGGGCAGTAACTATGGCTACACCTTC. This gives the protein CASSQDPWRTGGSNYGYTF.

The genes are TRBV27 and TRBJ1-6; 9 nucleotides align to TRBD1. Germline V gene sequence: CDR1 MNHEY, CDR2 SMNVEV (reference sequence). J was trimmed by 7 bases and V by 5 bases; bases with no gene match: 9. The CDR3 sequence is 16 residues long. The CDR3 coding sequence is TGTGCCAGCAGTAAAGACACCGGACAGGGGAATTCACCCCTCCACTTT. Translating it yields CASSKDTGQGNSPLHF.